The 20 T cell receptor beta chains reported below all come from one sample, sequenced in a study of shared clonotypes between healthy human individuals. The assay was immunoSEQ multiplex PCR, and TCRdb's table has in-frame clones only and misses some. Of about 2.3 million clones listed, around 93% were seen once; the top ten hold about 0.41%. The sequencing sample was made of naive CD4+ T cells from PBMCs. Subset here: CD45RA+ positively selected. The receptors shown here come from a man aged 18-30 years in good health. Some clones in this sample may be carry-over from other donors' samples.

V gene TRBV20-1 combines with J gene TRBJ1-1; a weak D match, TRBD1 (5 bases). Germline-derived CDR1 and CDR2 are DFQATT and SNEGSKA (reference sequence). This CDR3 region has 10 residues. The CDR3 sequence is CSAGSDKAFF. In nucleotides, the CDR3 is TGCAGCGCTGGGTCGGACAAAGCTTTCTTT.

The V and J genes are TRBV19 and TRBJ1-1; D uncertain. V was pared by 6 bases and J by 3 bases, with 20 bases between. The CDR3 is 16 residues long. Germline V lookup: CDR1 LNHDA, CDR2 SQIVND (reference sequence). The CDR3 coding sequence is TGTGCCAGTAGATCCCTCCCGGGGAGGAGGGACACTGAAGCTTTCTTT. This codes for CASRSLPGRRDTEAFF.

This clone was counted between two and nine times. CDR3 sequence reads: CASSLVGDGTEAFF. The CDR3 nucleotides read TGTGCCAGCAGCTTAGTGGGGGACGGCACTGAAGCTTTCTTT. J is TRBJ1-1 and V is TRBV7-9, with D possibly matching TRBD1 (5 bases). Trimming pared 1 base from V and 4 bases from J, leaving 10 bases between. CDR1 and CDR2 from the germline V gene are SEHNR and FQNEAQ (reference sequence). The CDR3 is made up of 14 amino acids.

The chain recombines TRBV11-3 with TRBJ2-3, with a tentative D call TRBD1 (6 bases). Deletions cut 0 bases from V and 7 bases from J, with 20 bases between. Germline V gene sequence: CDR1 SGHNT, CDR2 YENEEA. The CDR3 runs to 17 residues. CDR3 DNA sequence: TGTGCCAGCAGCTTAGATCATAACTCAGGGGTCGGGAATACGCAGTATTTT. As protein: CASSLDHNSGVGNTQYF.

J is TRBJ2-2 and V is TRBV6-5; the D is unclear. The CDR3 runs to 13 residues. Trimming took off 7 bases at V and 5 bases at J, with 11 bases between the two ends. Per germline, CDR1 MNHEY and CDR2 SVGAGI. In nucleotides, the CDR3 is TGTGCCAGCAATAACTTCTTAACCGGGGAGCTGTTTTTT. It codes for CASNNFLTGELFF.

The V and J genes are TRBV28 and TRBJ1-3; TRBD1 matches 7 bases. Germline V gene sequence: CDR1 MDHEN, CDR2 SYDVKM. Trimming took 1 base from V and 4 from J; bases not matched to a gene: 4. The CDR3 is 15 residues long. As DNA, the CDR3 is TGTGCCAGCAGTTTATCCACAGGGGACGGAAACACCATATATTTT. It codes for CASSLSTGDGNTIYF.

The chain combines TRBV5-1 with TRBJ2-7; D tentatively fits TRBD1 or TRBD2 (5 bases each). This CDR3 region has 15 residues. Germline lookup yields CDR1 SGHRS and CDR2 YFSETQ. V was clipped by 4 bases and J by 4 bases, with 18 bases between them. In nucleotides, the CDR3 is TGCGCCAGCAGCCGCTCGGGGACGGTGGGGTACGAGCAGTACTTC. It translates to CASSRSGTVGYEQYF.

This clone was detected once. The genes are TRBV5-1 and TRBJ2-7; either TRBD1 or TRBD2 may fit D (6 bases each). V dropped 6 bases and J dropped 1 base, with 20 bases sitting between them. The CDR3 covers 16 residues. Germline-derived CDR1 and CDR2 are SGHRS and YFSETQ. This CDR3 reads CASTSGSGDNSYEQYF. The CDR3 DNA reads as TGCGCCAGCACCTCGGGGTCGGGGGACAATTCCTACGAGCAGTACTTC. The variable domain in full, with the rest retrieved from reference TRBV5-1 and TRBJ2-7, is KAGVTQTPRYLIKTRGQQVTLSCSPISGHRSVSWYQQTPGQGLQFLFEYFSETQRNKGNFPGRFSGRQFSNSRSEMNVSTLELGDSALYLCASTSGSGDNSYEQYFGPGTRLTVT.

V usage is TRBV4-3 and J usage is TRBJ2-1; D is unclear. CDR1 and CDR2 from the germline V gene are LGHNA and YSLEER. V lost 3 bases and J 8 bases, leaving 11 bases between the germline ends. This CDR3 is built from 13 residues. The CDR3 is CASSQTSPYEQFF. CDR3 nucleotides: TGCGCCAGCAGCCAGACTTCACCCTATGAGCAGTTCTTC.

This clone was detected only once. The rearrangement joins TRBV15 to TRBJ1-1; D gene unclear. Germline loops: CDR1 LNHNV, CDR2 YYDKDF (reference sequence). Trimming took 0 bases from V and 1 from J, leaving 21 bases between them. CDR3 length: 19 residues. The CDR3 loop is CATSRDLPGDFSRNTEAFF. In DNA form, the CDR3 reads TGTGCCACCAGCAGAGATCTTCCGGGAGACTTTTCTCGGAACACTGAAGCTTTCTTT. The complete variable domain, with remaining parts taken from reference TRBV15 and TRBJ1-1, reads DAMVIQNPRYQVTQFGKPVTLSCSQTLNHNVMYWYQQKSSQAPKLLFHYYDKDFNNEADTPDNFQSRRPNTSFCFLDIRSPGLGDTAMYLCATSRDLPGDFSRNTEAFFGQGTRLTVV.

The rearrangement joins TRBV5-1 to TRBJ2-5; TRBD1 agrees at 11 bases. The J segment lost 4 bases and the V segment lost 4 bases, leaving 6 bases of the junction unmatched. Germline V CDR1 and CDR2: SGHRS, YFSETQ. The CDR3 covers 15 residues. CDR3 region: CASSQGQGVVETQYF. For the CDR3, the DNA is TGCGCCAGCAGCCAGGGACAGGGGGTTGTAGAGACCCAGTACTTC.

Points on this clone: Other nucleotide sequences in the sample specify the same CDR3. The chain joins TRBV14 to TRBJ2-5; D is undetermined. There are 11 residues in the CDR3. With 3 bases removed from V and 5 bases from J, the gap between germline ends came to 4 bases. The germline CDR1 and CDR2 sequences are SGHDN and FVKESK. The CDR3 is CASSHLETQYF. CDR3 in DNA: TGTGCCAGCAGCCATCTGGAGACCCAGTACTTC.

The CDR3 sequence: CASSPFREETQYF. The CDR3 DNA reads as TGTGCCAGCTCACCATTTAGGGAAGAGACCCAGTACTTC. J is TRBJ2-5 and V is TRBV18; D uncertain. Trimming took off 2 bases at V and 3 bases at J, with 7 bases between the two ends. Germline CDR1 and CDR2: KGHSH and LQKENI. This CDR3 spans 13 amino acids.

The chain carries TRBV6-6 and TRBJ2-5, with D perhaps matching TRBD1 or TRBD2 (5 bases each). The DNA end is more similar to TRBJ2-7, so the J call may be wrong. This CDR3 region has 16 residues. Germline lookup yields CDR1 MNHNY and CDR2 SVGAGI (reference sequence). The CDR3 sequence: CASSYPGASSSYEQYF. CDR3 nucleotides: TGTGCCAGCAGTTACCCCGGGGCGTCTAGCTCCTACGAGCAGTACTTC.

Regarding this clone: This same CDR3 is encoded by further DNA sequences in the sample. J is TRBJ1-2 and V is TRBV9; D ambiguous. The ends were cut back, 2 bases at V and 2 bases at J, with 4 bases in the middle. CDR3 length: 12 residues. Germline values: CDR1 SGDLS, CDR2 YYNGEE. The CDR3 spells CASSVNNYGYTF. The CDR3 DNA is TGTGCCAGCAGCGTCAACAACTATGGCTACACCTTC.

The chain is built from TRBV7-9 and TRBJ1-2; D is uncertain. The germline gives CDR1 SEHNR, CDR2 FQNEAQ (reference sequence). The CDR3 is made up of 19 amino acids. The V gene lost 1 base and the J gene lost 0 bases, with 21 bases spanning the gap. CDR3 loop: CASSLGRAGRRGANYGYTF. In nucleotides, the CDR3 is TGTGCCAGCAGCTTAGGGCGTGCGGGGAGACGGGGAGCTAACTATGGCTACACCTTC.

The chain uses TRBV7-2 and TRBJ2-5, with TRBD2 matching over 8 bases. Germline lookup yields CDR1 SGHTA and CDR2 FQGNSA. The CDR3 is made up of 19 amino acids. The ends lost 9 bases at V and 6 bases at J; junction bases unmatched: 27. The CDR3 DNA reads TGTGCCAGTTCCGAGGGGGTGGGTAAGCGGGAGATAAGCGGGCAGACCCAGTACTTC. Translated, it gives CASSEGVGKREISGQTQYF.

The V and J genes are TRBV4-1 and TRBJ2-5; D ambiguous. Germline V lookup: CDR1 MGHRA, CDR2 YSYEKL. The V and J ends lost 6 bases and 5 bases respectively, with 16 bases between them. The length of the CDR3 is 14 residues. The CDR3 sequence: CASSLLLGRETQYF. The CDR3 nucleotides are TGCGCCAGCAGTCTCTTATTAGGGCGCGAGACCCAGTACTTC.

The rearrangement links TRBV6-6 to TRBJ2-7; D call uncertain. This CDR3 region has 12 residues. The V and J ends lost 5 bases and 9 bases respectively, with 14 bases between them. Germline V CDR1 and CDR2: MNHNY, SVGAGI (reference sequence). The CDR3 DNA sequence: TGTGCCAGCAGTCCCACACAGCAAGGGCAGTACTTC. Protein sequence: CASSPTQQGQYF.

This clone was picked up one time. A much larger clone lies a single base off, so this may be a read error. The sample has other DNA sequences that encode this CDR3 too. The chain joins TRBV5-5 to TRBJ1-1, with D perhaps matching TRBD1 (6 bases). V lost 4 bases and J lost 1, with 8 bases in between. The V gene's germline CDR1 is SGHKS and CDR2 YYEKEE (reference sequence). The CDR3 runs 13 residues. The CDR3 sequence is CASSPTGNTEAFF. The CDR3 DNA is TGTGCCAGCAGCCCGACAGGGAACACTGAAGCTTTCTTT.